Listed below are T cell receptor beta chains from one sample, sequenced in a study of T cells in Graves' hyperthyroidism and ophthalmopathy. A single record per CDR3 protein comes from TCRdb applying MiXCR to the multiplex PCR reads. The data show almost 250,000 distinct CDR3 sequences, with almost 25% seen just once and around 40% held by the top ten. Sequencing was done on a sample of blood. These receptors were collected from a woman between 40 and 50 years old with Graves' ophthalmopathy. The CDR3 runs from the conserved cysteine through the conserved F or W. D genes are given only for firm matches. A row's size may be missing; if present it is once, few, many or a size class.

j_gene	d_gene	abundance	v_gene	CDR3aa	CDR3nt
TRBJ1-1	NA	many	TRBV18	CASSEPVNTEAFF	TGTGCCAGCTCAGAGCCGGTGAACACTGAAGCTTTCTTT
TRBJ1-5	NA	NA	TRBV6-5	CASSFSASPQHF	TGTGCCAGCAGTTTTTCTGCTTCGCCCCAGCATTTT
TRBJ2-7	NA	NA	TRBV12-3/TRBV12-4	CASSFSPGGGLRGSYEQYF	TGTGCCAGCAGTTTCAGCCCAGGGGGAGGCTTACGGGGGTCCTACGAGCAGTACTTC
TRBJ1-2	TRBD1	many	TRBV6-5	CASSSGTGGSDYGYTF	TGTGCCAGCAGTTCCGGGACAGGGGGTTCCGACTATGGCTACACCTTC
TRBJ2-1	TRBD2	many	TRBV20-1	CSPYKGGSSGEQFF	TGCAGTCCATATAAAGGCGGGAGTAGCGGTGAGCAGTTCTTC
TRBJ1-1	NA	NA	TRBV6-1	CATPGSGGIAFF	TGTGCCACCCCTGGGTCCGGGGGAATAGCTTTCTTT
TRBJ2-7	TRBD2	many	TRBV27	CASHRAGGVYEQYF	TGTGCCAGCCATCGGGCGGGAGGCGTCTACGAGCAGTACTTC
TRBJ1-5	NA	many	TRBV25-1	CASSVGGWDQPQHF	TGTGCCAGCAGTGTAGGGGGTTGGGATCAGCCCCAGCATTTT
TRBJ1-1	NA	many	TRBV6-1	CASIQGGAEAFF	TGTGCCAGCATCCAGGGAGGGGCTGAAGCTTTCTTT
TRBJ1-5	TRBD1	many	TRBV10-3	CAISEGGQGAQGNQPQHF	TGTGCCATCAGTGAGGGGGGACAGGGGGCGCAAGGCAATCAGCCCCAGCATTTT
TRBJ1-2	NA	many	TRBV13	CASSLVVQGGFGYTF	TGTGCCAGCAGCTTAGTAGTACAGGGTGGCTTTGGCTACACCTTC
TRBJ1-2	NA	NA	TRBV30	CAWIHVQGDYGYTF	TGTGCCTGGATCCACGTACAGGGTGACTATGGCTACACCTTC
TRBJ1-1	NA	NA	TRBV12-3/TRBV12-4	CASTLNMNTEAFF	TGTGCCAGCACCCTAAATATGAACACTGAAGCTTTCTTT
TRBJ1-5	NA	many	TRBV6-1	CASREQGHSNQPQHF	TGTGCCAGCAGAGAACAGGGACATAGCAATCAGCCCCAGCATTTT
TRBJ1-1	NA	many	TRBV28	CASSLFPRSEAFF	TGTGCCAGCAGTTTATTTCCGAGATCTGAAGCTTTCTTT
TRBJ2-7	NA	many	TRBV6-5	CASSYSNVRGLYEQYF	TGTGCCAGCAGTTACTCGAATGTGAGGGGTTTGTACGAGCAGTACTTC
TRBJ1-1	NA	NA	TRBV5-1	CASSFNGGTEAFF	TGCGCCAGCAGCTTCAATGGTGGCACTGAAGCTTTCTTT
TRBJ2-5	NA	NA	TRBV24-1	CATSAQQETQYF	TGTGCCACCAGTGCGCAACAAGAGACCCAGTACTTC
TRBJ1-1	NA	many	TRBV10-3	CAISEKGEAFF	TGTGCCATCAGTGAGAAAGGTGAAGCTTTCTTT
TRBJ2-7	NA	many	TRBV12-3/TRBV12-4	CASSRAAGHEQYF	TGTGCCAGCAGCCGAGCGGCGGGACACGAGCAGTACTTC
TRBJ2-7	TRBD2	few	TRBV12-5	CASGLVHHEAGDNQQYF	TGTGCTAGTGGTTTGGTACATCATGAAGCGGGAGATAATCAGCAGTACTTC
TRBJ2-7	TRBD2	NA	TRBV6-1	CASRISTSGGLYEQYF	TGTGCCAGCAGGATATCTACTAGCGGGGGACTCTACGAGCAGTACTTC
TRBJ2-2	TRBD1	many	TRBV5-6	CASSAGTGYTGELFF	TGTGCCAGCAGCGCCGGGACAGGGTACACCGGGGAGCTGTTTTTT
TRBJ1-2	NA	NA	TRBV6-4	CASSRDKLVF	TGTGCCAGCAGTCGGGACAAGTTAGTGTTC
TRBJ1-1	NA	many	TRBV28	CASRGSGRDEAFF	TGTGCCAGCAGGGGGTCGGGCAGGGATGAAGCTTTCTTT
TRBJ2-7	NA	many	TRBV4-1	CASSQQPLGQYYEQYF	TGCGCCAGCAGCCAACAGCCTCTAGGGCAGTACTACGAGCAGTACTTC
TRBJ2-2	TRBD2	many	TRBV30	CAWSVSWREEGGELFF	TGTGCCTGGAGTGTATCGTGGCGGGAGGAGGGCGGGGAGCTGTTTTTT
TRBJ1-1	NA	many	TRBV7-3	CASSYRSGTEAFF	TGTGCCAGCAGCTACCGGAGCGGCACTGAAGCTTTCTTT
TRBJ2-5	TRBD1	many	TRBV9	CASSGGGQQETQYF	TGTGCCAGCAGCGGAGGGGGACAGCAAGAGACCCAGTACTTC
TRBJ2-5	NA	many	TRBV6-2/TRBV6-3	CASSLTEQETQYF	TGTGCCAGCAGTTTGACGGAGCAAGAGACCCAGTACTTC
TRBJ1-2	NA	NA	TRBV5-1	CASSFGQIGDGYTF	TGCGCCAGCAGCTTTGGACAGATTGGTGATGGCTACACCTTC
TRBJ1-5	TRBD1	many	TRBV27	CASSSIGTGNQPQHF	TGTGCCAGCAGTTCCATCGGGACAGGGAATCAGCCCCAGCATTTT
TRBJ2-7	NA	few	TRBV6-5	CASSYGGAGQYEQYF	TGTGCCAGCAGTTACGGGGGGGCGGGACAATACGAGCAGTACTTC
TRBJ1-3	NA	many	TRBV9	CASSEGHGPGFFSGNTIYF	TGTGCCAGCAGCGAGGGACATGGGCCAGGCTTCTTCTCTGGAAACACCATATATTTT
TRBJ1-2	TRBD1	many	TRBV6-1	CASSPTGGYGYTF	TGCGCCAGCAGCCCCACAGGGGGGTATGGCTACACCTTC
TRBJ2-2	NA	many	TRBV11-1	CASSLFGTQNTGELFF	TGTGCCAGCAGCTTATTCGGGACACAGAACACCGGGGAGCTGTTTTTT
TRBJ2-7	NA	many	TRBV29-1	CSVGSRSYEQYF	TGCAGCGTTGGATCCCGTTCCTACGAGCAGTACTTC
TRBJ2-7	NA	many	TRBV2	CASSGGDTPDFSWEQYF	TGTGCCAGCAGTGGGGGGGACACACCGGACTTTTCCTGGGAGCAGTACTTC
TRBJ2-5	NA	many	TRBV12-3/TRBV12-4	CASSSGYQETQYF	TGTGCCAGCAGTTCCGGGTACCAAGAGACCCAGTACTTC
TRBJ2-7	TRBD2	once	TRBV12-3/TRBV12-4	CASKGVPWQATSGGYEQYF	TGTGCCAGCAAGGGGGTCCCATGGCAAGCGACTAGCGGGGGATACGAGCAGTACTTC
TRBJ2-2	TRBD2	many	TRBV28	CASSLWAGGPNTGELFF	TGTGCCAGCAGTTTATGGGCGGGAGGGCCGAATACCGGGGAGCTGTTTTTT
TRBJ2-5	NA	many	TRBV12-3/TRBV12-4	CASSFGGPGTQYF	TGTGCCAGCAGTTTCGGGGGGCCTGGGACCCAGTACTTC